Given below is one T cell receptor beta chain in context. TCRdb's table, derived via immunoSEQ multiplex PCR, lists solely in-frame clones and lacks some. This repertoire shows roughly 56,000 clones, 85% to 95% found once; its top ten account for approximately 2.3%. The data derive from a study of cytomegalovirus exposure and HLA in healthy donors. Sequencing used PBMCs. This sequence originates from a man between 18 and 29 years old in good health and CMV-seronegative.

The CDR3 DNA reads as TGCGCCAGCAGCCAACGCATCGAGTCCTACAATGAGCAGTTCTTC. Translated: CASSQRIESYNEQFF. This chain joins TRBV4-3 and TRBJ2-1; D is undetermined. CDR1 is LGHNA and CDR2 is YSLEER in the germline V gene. This CDR3 has 15 residues. V lost 2 bases and J 1 base, leaving 9 bases between the germline ends.